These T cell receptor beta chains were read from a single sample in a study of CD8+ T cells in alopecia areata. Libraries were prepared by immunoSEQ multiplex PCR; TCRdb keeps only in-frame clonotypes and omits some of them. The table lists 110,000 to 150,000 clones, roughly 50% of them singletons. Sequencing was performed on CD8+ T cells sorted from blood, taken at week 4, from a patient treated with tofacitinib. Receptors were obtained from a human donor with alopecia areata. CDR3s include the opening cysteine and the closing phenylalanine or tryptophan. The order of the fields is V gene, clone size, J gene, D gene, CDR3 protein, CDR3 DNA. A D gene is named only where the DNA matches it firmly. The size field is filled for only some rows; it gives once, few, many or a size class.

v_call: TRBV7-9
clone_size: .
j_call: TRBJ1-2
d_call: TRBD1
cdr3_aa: CATDRAVDYGYTF
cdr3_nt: TGTGCCACGGACAGGGCGGTGGACTATGGCTACACCTTC

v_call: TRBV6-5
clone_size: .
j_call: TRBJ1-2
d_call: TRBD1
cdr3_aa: CASSYGTGTSYGYTF
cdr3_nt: TGTGCCAGCAGTTACGGGACAGGAACTAGCTATGGCTACACCTTC

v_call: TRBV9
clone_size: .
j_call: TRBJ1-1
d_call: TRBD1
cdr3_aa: CASSTYPRQGRGTEAFF
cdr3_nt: TGTGCCAGCAGCACCTACCCCCGACAGGGAAGGGGCACTGAAGCTTTCTTT

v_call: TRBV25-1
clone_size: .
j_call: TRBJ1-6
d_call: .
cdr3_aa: CASSGGFGDSPLHF
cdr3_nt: TGTGCCAGCAGTGGGGGGTTCGGGGATTCACCCCTCCACTTT

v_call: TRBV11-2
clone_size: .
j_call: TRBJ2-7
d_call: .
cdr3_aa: CASSLERDHEQYF
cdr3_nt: TGTGCCAGCAGCTTAGAAAGGGACCACGAGCAGTACTTC

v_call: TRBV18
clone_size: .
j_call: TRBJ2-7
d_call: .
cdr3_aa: CASSPRDTYEQYF
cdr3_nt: TGTGCCAGCTCACCAAGGGACACCTACGAGCAGTACTTC

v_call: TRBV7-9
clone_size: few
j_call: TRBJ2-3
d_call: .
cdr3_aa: CAATIGDTQYF
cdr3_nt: TGTGCCGCGACTATTGGCGATACGCAGTATTTT

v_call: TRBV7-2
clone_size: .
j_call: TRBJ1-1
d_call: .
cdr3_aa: CASSSRGRTEAFF
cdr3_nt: TGTGCCAGCAGCTCCCGCGGAAGGACTGAAGCTTTCTTT

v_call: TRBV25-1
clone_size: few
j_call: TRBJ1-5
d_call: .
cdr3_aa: CASSVEGQPQHF
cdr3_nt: TGTGCCAGCAGTGTGGAGGGGCAGCCCCAGCATTTT

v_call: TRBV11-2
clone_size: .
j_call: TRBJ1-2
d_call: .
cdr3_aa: CASSLAGRSYDGYTF
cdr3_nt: TGTGCCAGCAGCTTAGCCGGACGAAGTTACGATGGCTACACCTTC

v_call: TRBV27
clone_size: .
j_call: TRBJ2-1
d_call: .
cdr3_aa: CASSDSSSYNEQFF
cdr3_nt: TGTGCCAGCAGCGACAGCAGCTCCTACAATGAGCAGTTCTTC

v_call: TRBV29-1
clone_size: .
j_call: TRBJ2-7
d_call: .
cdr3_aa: CSAQGGAGEQYF
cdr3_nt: TGCAGCGCCCAAGGGGGGGCGGGTGAGCAGTACTTC

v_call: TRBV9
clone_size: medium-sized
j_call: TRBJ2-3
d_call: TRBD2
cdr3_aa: CASSVENSGGTDTQYF
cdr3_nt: TGTGCCAGCAGCGTAGAGAATAGCGGGGGCACAGATACGCAGTATTTT

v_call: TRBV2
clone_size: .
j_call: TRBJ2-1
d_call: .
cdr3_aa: CASTLSGDEQFF
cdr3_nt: TGTGCCAGCACCTTATCCGGGGATGAGCAGTTCTTC

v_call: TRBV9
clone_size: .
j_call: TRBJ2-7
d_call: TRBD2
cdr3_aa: CASSPREGPSHEQYF
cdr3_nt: TGTGCCAGCAGCCCCCGGGAGGGACCTTCCCACGAGCAGTACTTC